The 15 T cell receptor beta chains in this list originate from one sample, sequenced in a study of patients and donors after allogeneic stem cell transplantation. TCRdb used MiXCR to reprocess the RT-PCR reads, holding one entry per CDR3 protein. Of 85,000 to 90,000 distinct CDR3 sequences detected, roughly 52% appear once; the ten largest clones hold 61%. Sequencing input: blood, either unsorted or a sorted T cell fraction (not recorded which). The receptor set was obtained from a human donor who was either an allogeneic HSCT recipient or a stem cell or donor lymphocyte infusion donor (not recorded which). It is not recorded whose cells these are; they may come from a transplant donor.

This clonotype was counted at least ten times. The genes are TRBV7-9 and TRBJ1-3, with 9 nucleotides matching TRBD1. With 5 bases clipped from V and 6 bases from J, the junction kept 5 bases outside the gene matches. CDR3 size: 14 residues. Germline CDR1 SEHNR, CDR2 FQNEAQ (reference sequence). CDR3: CASSPDRGVNTIYF. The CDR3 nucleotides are TGTGCCAGCAGCCCGGACAGGGGAGTAAACACCATATATTTT.

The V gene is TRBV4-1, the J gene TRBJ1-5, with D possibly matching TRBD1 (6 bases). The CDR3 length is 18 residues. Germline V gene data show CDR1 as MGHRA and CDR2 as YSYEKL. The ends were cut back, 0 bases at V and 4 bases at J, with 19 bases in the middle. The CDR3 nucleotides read TGCGCCAGCAGCCAAGAGAGGGTCAGGGGAAATGGAAATCAGCCCCAGCATTTT. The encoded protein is CASSQERVRGNGNQPQHF.

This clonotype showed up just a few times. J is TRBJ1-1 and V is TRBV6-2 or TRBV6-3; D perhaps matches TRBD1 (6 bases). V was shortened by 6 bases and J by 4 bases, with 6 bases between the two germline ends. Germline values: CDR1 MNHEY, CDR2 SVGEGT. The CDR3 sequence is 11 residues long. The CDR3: CASSRGTEAFF. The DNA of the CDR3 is TGTGCCAGCAGCAGGGGCACTGAAGCTTTCTTT.

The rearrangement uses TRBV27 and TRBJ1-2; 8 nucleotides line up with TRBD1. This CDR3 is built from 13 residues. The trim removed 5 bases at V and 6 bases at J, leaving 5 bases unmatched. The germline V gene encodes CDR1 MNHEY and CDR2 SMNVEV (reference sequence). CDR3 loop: CASSLTDRDGYTF. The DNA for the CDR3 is TGTGCCAGCAGTCTAACGGACAGGGATGGCTACACCTTC.

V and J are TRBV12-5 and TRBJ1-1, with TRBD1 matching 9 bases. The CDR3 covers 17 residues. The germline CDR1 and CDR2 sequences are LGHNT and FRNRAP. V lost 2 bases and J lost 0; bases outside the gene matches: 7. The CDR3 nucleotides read TGTGCTAGTGGTTTGATGGGGACAGGGCGACTGAACACTGAAGCTTTCTTT. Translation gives CASGLMGTGRLNTEAFF.

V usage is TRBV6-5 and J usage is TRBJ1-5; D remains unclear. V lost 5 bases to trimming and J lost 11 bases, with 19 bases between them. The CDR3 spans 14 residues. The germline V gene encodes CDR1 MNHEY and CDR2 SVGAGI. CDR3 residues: CASSPIGGLRAQHF. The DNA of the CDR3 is TGTGCCAGCAGTCCTATAGGAGGGCTCCGGGCCCAGCATTTT.

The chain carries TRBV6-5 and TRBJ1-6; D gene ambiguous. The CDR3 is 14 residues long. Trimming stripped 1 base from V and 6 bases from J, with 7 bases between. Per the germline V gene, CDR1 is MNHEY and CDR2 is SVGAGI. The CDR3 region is CASSYYLINSPLHF. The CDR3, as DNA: TGTGCCAGCAGTTACTACCTGATTAATTCACCCCTCCACTTT.

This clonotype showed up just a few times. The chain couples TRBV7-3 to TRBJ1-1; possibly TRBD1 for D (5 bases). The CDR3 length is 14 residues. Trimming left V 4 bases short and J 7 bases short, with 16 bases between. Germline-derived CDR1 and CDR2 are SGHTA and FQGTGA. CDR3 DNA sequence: TGTGCCAGCAGCTCGGGACTTGGGACCGTTGAAGCTTTCTTT. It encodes CASSSGLGTVEAFF.

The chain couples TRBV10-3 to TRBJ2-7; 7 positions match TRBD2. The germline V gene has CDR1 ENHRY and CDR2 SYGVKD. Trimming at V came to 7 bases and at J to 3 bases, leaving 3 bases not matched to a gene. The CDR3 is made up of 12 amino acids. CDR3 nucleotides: TGTGCCATCAAGGGACTAAACTACGAGCAGTACTTC. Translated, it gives CAIKGLNYEQYF.

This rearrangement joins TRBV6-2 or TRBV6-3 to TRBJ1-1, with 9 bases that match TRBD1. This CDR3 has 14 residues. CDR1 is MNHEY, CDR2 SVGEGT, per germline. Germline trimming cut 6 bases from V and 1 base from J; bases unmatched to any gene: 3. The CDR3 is CASSQTGGNTEAFF. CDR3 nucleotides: TGTGCCAGCAGCCAGACAGGGGGGAACACTGAAGCTTTCTTT.

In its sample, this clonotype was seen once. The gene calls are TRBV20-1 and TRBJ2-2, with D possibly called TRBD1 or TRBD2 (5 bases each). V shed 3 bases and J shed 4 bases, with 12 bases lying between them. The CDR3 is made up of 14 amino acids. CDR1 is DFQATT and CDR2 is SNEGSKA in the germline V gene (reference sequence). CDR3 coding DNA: TGCAGTGCTAGGGTGATGAGGGGCACCGGGGAGCTGTTTTTT. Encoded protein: CSARVMRGTGELFF.

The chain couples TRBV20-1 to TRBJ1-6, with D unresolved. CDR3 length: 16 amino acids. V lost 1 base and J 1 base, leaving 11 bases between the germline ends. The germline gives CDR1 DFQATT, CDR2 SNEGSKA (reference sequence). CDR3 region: CSARVERRSYNSPLHF. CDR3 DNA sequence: TGCAGTGCTAGAGTAGAGCGACGGTCCTATAATTCACCCCTCCACTTT.

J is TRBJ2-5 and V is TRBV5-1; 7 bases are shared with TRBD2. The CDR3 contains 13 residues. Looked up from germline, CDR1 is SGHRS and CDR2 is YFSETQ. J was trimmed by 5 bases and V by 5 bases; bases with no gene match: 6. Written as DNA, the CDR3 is TGCGCCAGCAGTAAAAACGGGAGGGAGACCCAGTACTTC. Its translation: CASSKNGRETQYF.

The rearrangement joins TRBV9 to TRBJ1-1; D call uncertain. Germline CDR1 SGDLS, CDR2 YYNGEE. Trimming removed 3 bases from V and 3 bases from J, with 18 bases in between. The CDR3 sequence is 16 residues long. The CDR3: CASSGRWGTPDTEAFF. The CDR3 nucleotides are TGTGCCAGCAGCGGAAGGTGGGGAACACCTGACACTGAAGCTTTCTTT.

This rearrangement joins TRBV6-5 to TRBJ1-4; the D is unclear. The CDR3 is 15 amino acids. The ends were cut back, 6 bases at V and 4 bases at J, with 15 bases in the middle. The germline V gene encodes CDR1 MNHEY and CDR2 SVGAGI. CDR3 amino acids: CASSGRGKFNEKLFF. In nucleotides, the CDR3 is TGTGCCAGCAGCGGGCGCGGAAAGTTTAATGAAAAACTGTTTTTT.